This TCR beta chain comes out of a study of T cells in narcolepsy (dated by TCRdb to between 2018 and 2020). Regarding the complete study: Healthy control donors were enrolled in the study alongside patients who had narcolepsy type 1 or type 2 (NT1, NT2). Autoreactive T cells targeting hypocretin neuron self-antigens (hypocretin, TRIB2) were sought in narcolepsy patients, and TCR Vbeta sequencing was used to track clonotypes in blood and CSF.

Library generation was performed with the immunoSEQ multiplex PCR assay. Drawn from immuneACCESS, this table holds only the in-frame rearrangements with V and J called that TCRdb kept. Clones are partly lost; checked studies trace under half to an unresolved V gene and leave the rest unexplained. Recorded for this sample are 25,000 to 35,000 clones; around 80% of them occurred a single time. Jointly, the top ten make up around 1.3% of the sample. This clone was found a few times. The specificity of this receptor is unknown. No base quality values were provided; no much bigger clone lies one nucleotide off. General conclusions and limits of the study: In plots comparing CSF and blood CD4+ T cell clonotypes from the same patient, HCRT-specific and TRIB2-specific autoreactive clonotypes were highlighted. Certain blood memory CD4+ repertoires from patients and controls had no sequences that matched autoreactive T cell clones. Autoreactive clonotypes were reported to be detected serially in the blood of the same patients and of different patients, but not in the blood of healthy controls. Patients and controls had comparable numbers of sequenced blood memory CD4+ clonotypes, averaging about 40,000 and 33,000, respectively.

For TCR Vbeta sequencing, memory CD4+ T cells were sorted ex vivo from the peripheral blood of narcolepsy patients and healthy controls. V lost 8 bases and J lost 4 bases, and the count of bases not matched to a germline gene is 7. CDR1 is given as MNHNY and CDR2 as SVGAGI, both from the germline V gene (reference sequence). Taken from cysteine to phenylalanine, the CDR3 has 14 residues. Only the CDR3 region is kept as DNA, spanning 42 bases read in frame from base 1. This TCR derives from a human donor with narcolepsy. Sequencing was carried out using CD45RA- memory CD4+ T cells from PBMCs. Read against the paper, the sample's cell subset or site label means: memory T cells sorted ex vivo from peripheral blood. This chain is built from TRBV6-6 and TRBJ1-3, with 8 central nucleotides matching TRBD1. CDR3 reads: CASGSTGVGNTIYF. The nucleotides read TGTGCCAGCGGGTCGACAGGGGTCGGAAACACCATATATTTT.